This T cell receptor (beta chain) was sequenced for a study of blood T cell repertoires in COVID-19. As for the study in general: The United States, Italy and Spain provided the acute and convalescent COVID-19 samples.

Trimming took 4 bases from V and 2 from J, leaving 7 bases between them. Per the germline V gene, CDR1 is GTSNPN and CDR2 is SVGIG (reference sequence). The CDR3 is made up of 12 amino acids. Study processing details: Amplifying reference gene primers gave estimates of nucleated cell counts. Profiled with immunoSEQ multiplex PCR; TCRdb holds only in-frame clones, not every one. V and J calls plus clone size are reproduced from that table; the DNA served to infer D and trimming. The sample records 220,000 or so clones, about 80% being singletons. This clone has just a few counts. Sequencing was carried out using peripheral blood. V usage is TRBV30 and J usage is TRBJ2-3, with unresolved D. The source is a woman aged 25-40 years who had recovered from COVID-19. CDR3 bases: TGTGCCTGGACAGAGGACACAGATACGCAGTATTTT. Encoded protein: CAWTEDTDTQYF.